The 3 T cell receptor beta chains below come from one sample, sequenced in a study of T-cell reconstitution after alpha-beta-depleted transplantation in children. Preparing the TCRbeta library involved the use of unique molecular identifiers. TCRdb independently ran MiXCR on the PCR reads; one entry per CDR3 protein. The repertoire includes about a million distinct CDR3 sequences, about 31% of them detected once, and about 28% sits in the top ten. The sequencing here drew on PBMCs, mostly from graft donor cells, taken 360 days after TCRalphabeta/CD19-depleted stem cell transplant. The receptors shown here come from a boy in the first two years of life who had a stem cell transplant for SCID, so the T cells may come from the graft donor.

This clonotype came up a few times. This chain uses TRBV10-3 with TRBJ1-6, with D perhaps matching TRBD1 (5 bases). The CDR3 is 15 residues long. The germline gives CDR1 ENHRY, CDR2 SYGVKD. V lost 4 bases and J lost 4, with 11 bases in between. This CDR3 is CAISGEGEYNSPLHF. CDR3 nucleotides: TGTGCCATCAGTGGGGAAGGGGAATATAATTCACCCCTCCACTTT.

This clonotype appeared a few times. The V call is TRBV12-3 or TRBV12-4, the J call TRBJ2-1, with 8 bases matching TRBD1. V shed 2 bases, J shed 8 bases, and the junction held 17 bases outside the gene matches. This CDR3 has 18 amino acids. Here the CDR3 DNA reads TGTGCCAGCAGTTTATACCTCTCCCTTGGACAGGGATTCGATGAGCAGTTCTTC. Amino acids: CASSLYLSLGQGFDEQFF.

The J gene is TRBJ2-5, the V gene TRBV29-1; weak D call: TRBD1 (6 bases). This CDR3 region has 14 residues. Trimming took off 0 bases at V and 5 bases at J, with 13 bases between the two ends. Per germline, CDR1 SQVTM and CDR2 ANQGSEA. CDR3 region: CSVEDLDSWETQYF. For the CDR3, the DNA is TGCAGCGTTGAAGATCTGGACAGTTGGGAGACCCAGTACTTC.